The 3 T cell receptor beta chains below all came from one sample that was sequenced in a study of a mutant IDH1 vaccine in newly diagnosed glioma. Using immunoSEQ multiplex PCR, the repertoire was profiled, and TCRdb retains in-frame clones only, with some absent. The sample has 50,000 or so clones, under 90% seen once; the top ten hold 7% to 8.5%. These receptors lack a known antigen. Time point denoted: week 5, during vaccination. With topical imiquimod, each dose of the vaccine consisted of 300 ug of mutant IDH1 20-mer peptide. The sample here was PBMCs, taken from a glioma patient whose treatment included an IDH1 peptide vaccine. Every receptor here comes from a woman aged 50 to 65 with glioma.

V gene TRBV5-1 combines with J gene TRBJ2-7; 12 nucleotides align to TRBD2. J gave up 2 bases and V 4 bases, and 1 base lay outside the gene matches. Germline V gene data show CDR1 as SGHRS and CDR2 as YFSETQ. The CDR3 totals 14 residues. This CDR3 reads CASSRTSGAYEQYF. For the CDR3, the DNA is TGCGCCAGCAGCCGGACTAGCGGGGCCTACGAGCAGTACTTC.

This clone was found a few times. CDR3 nucleotides: TGTGCCTCTAAAATTCTGGGACAGGGGAATGAAAAACTGTTTTTT. Translating it yields CASKILGQGNEKLFF. The V call is TRBV27, the J call TRBJ1-4; 10 positions agree with TRBD1. This CDR3 has 15 residues. Germline assignment: CDR1 MNHEY and CDR2 SMNVEV (reference sequence). With V trimmed by 11 bases and J by 5 bases, 11 bases remained unmatched.

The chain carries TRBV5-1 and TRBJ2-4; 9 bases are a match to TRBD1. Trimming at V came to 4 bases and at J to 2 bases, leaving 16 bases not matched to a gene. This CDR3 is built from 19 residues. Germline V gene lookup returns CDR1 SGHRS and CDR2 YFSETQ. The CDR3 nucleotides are TGCGCCAGCAGCCTTTTTTTAAAAGGACAGGGGCTCACCAAAAACATTCAGTACTTC. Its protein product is CASSLFLKGQGLTKNIQYF.